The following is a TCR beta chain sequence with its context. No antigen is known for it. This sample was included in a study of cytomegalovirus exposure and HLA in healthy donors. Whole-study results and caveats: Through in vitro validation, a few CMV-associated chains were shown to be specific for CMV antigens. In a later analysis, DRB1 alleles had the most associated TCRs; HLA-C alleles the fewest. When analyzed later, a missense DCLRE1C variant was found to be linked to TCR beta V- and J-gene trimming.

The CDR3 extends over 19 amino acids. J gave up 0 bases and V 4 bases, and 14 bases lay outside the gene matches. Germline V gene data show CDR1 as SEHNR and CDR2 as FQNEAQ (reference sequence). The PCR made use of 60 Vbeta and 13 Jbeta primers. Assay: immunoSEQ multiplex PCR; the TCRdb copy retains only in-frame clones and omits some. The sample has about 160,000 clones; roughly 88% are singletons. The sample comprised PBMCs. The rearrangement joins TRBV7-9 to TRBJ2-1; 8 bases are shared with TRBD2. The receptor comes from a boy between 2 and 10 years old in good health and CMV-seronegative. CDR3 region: CASSSLGRGGGSSYNEQFF. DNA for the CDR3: TGTGCCAGCAGCTCCCTCGGTCGGGGGGGCGGGAGCTCCTACAATGAGCAGTTCTTC.